This T cell receptor beta chain comes out of a study of T cells after posttransplantation cyclophosphamide. Study-wide findings and caveats: Recipient CMV seropositivity and CMV reactivation strongly tracked TRB clonality. Donor-recipient repertoire similarity was low at 1-2 months, rising over year one. TRB overlap between skin or GI tissue T cells and blood was limited.

Concerning this clone itself: The antigen is not known.

There are 13 residues in the CDR3. Trimming shortened V by 8 bases and J by 5 bases, and 18 bases separated the two germline ends. Per the germline V gene, CDR1 is GTSNPN and CDR2 is SVGIG (reference sequence). TCRdb's table, derived via immunoSEQ multiplex PCR, lists solely in-frame clones and lacks some. The table has 25,000 to 35,000 clones, about 89% seen once. Cells defined as naive were viable CD3+CD4+ or CD3+CD8+ and CCR7+CD45RA+CD45RO-CD95-CD27+CD28+. This related bone marrow graft donor gave peripheral blood on the day of marrow donation. The receptor was derived from an older woman in good health, CMV-negative, and a related stem cell transplant donor. The specimen was naive CD4+ T cells sorted from PBMCs. V usage is TRBV30 and J usage is TRBJ1-2, with a tentative D call TRBD1 (5 bases). CDR3 protein: CARGRRGEYGYTF. In DNA form, the CDR3 reads TGTGCCCGGGGGAGGCGAGGGGAATATGGCTACACCTTC.